This T cell receptor (beta chain) stems from a study of blood T cells in healthy people across ages. Findings of the study overall: For the donors, CMV status was unknown and possibly confounded expanded clonotype changes. Those diversity estimates obtained from one million T cells were thought to be underestimates. Aged donors had fewer naive CD4+ cells and lower diversity than long-lived donors. PBMCs went unsorted, and a conclusive naive versus antigen-experienced comparison was therefore prevented.

Germline V CDR1 and CDR2: DFQATT, SNEGSKA (reference sequence). This CDR3 is built from 10 residues. A sample-barcoded 5' primer and a J-beta primer mix were used in a second PCR of roughly 7 to 11 cycles. TCRdb recomputed calls from the 5' RACE reads with MiXCR, one row per CDR3 protein. The data show approximately 850,000 distinct CDR3 sequences, with about 42% seen just once and roughly 19% held by the top ten. A remark on this clonotype: Its antigen is still unknown.

Source material: blood. The sequence came from a man between 60 and 70 years old in good health. The chain uses TRBV20-1 and TRBJ2-5, with D perhaps TRBD2 (6 bases). The tail of the sequence fits TRBJ2-7 better, so the J call may be wrong. DNA for the CDR3: TGCAGTGCTGGGACTTTCGAGCAGTACTTC. The encoded protein is CSAGTFEQYF.